In this sample, the clone carrying this TCR beta chain turned up a few times. Its target is unknown. TCRdb re-called the 5' RACE reads with MiXCR, one entry per CDR3 protein. Among fewer than 70,000 distinct CDR3 sequences, 8% to 9.5% were seen once, and the ten largest hold 1.2%. These data belong to a study of T-cell memory formation after mild COVID-19. Study-level findings and limits: Some clones that responded turned up in pre-infection memory, which suggests that cross-reactive memory joined in.

The CDR3 is 17 residues long. The sequenced material came from PBMCs or a T cell subset sorted from them (not recorded which). The rearrangement joins TRBV21-1 to TRBJ2-7; the listed D gene, TRBD1, was not tested against the DNA. TRBV21-1 is a known pseudogene. This receptor was obtained from a man in his late teens or twenties who had mild COVID-19 (a few samples of this study predate the infection). Cell type and time point are not known. The CDR3 protein is CASSITGTGVGSYEQYV. As DNA, the CDR3 is TGTGCCAGCAGCATCACCGGGACAGGGGTCGGGTCCTACGAGCAGTACGTC.